This T cell receptor (beta chain) was sequenced in a study of T cell responses to AZD1222 COVID-19 vaccine. Assay used: immunoSEQ multiplex PCR; TCRdb lists only in-frame clones, some missing. The sample carries some 150,000 clones, around 90% recorded once. Looked up from germline, CDR1 is MNHEY and CDR2 is SVGAGI. The CDR3 totals 15 residues. The germline V and J ends were trimmed by 4 bases and 0 bases, with 10 bases remaining between them. The chain links TRBV6-5 to TRBJ1-5; tentatively, D is TRBD1 (6 bases). The sample was peripheral blood, taken 28 days after the second AZD1222 dose. The sequence derives from an adult who received the AZD1222 COVID-19 vaccine. CDR3 nucleotides: TGTGCCAGCAGTTTGACAGGCCTTAGCAATCAGCCCCAGCATTTT. Translating it yields CASSLTGLSNQPQHF.